One T cell receptor beta chain is described in this entry. The source of the sample is a study of PD-1 blockade in classical Hodgkin lymphoma. Turning to the study itself: Nivolumab 3 mg/kg was given intravenously every 2 weeks.

Germline-derived CDR1 and CDR2 are SQVTM and ANQGSEA. The CDR3 loop spans 11 amino acids. The junction had 2 bases not matched to a gene; V was cut back by 7 bases and J by 3 bases. The method was immunoSEQ multiplex PCR; TCRdb's version includes in-frame clones alone and lacks a portion of them. The repertoire has fewer than 20,000 clones, around 72% of them found once; the top ten carry 3.5% to 5%. Relapse was seen in all patients after autologous stem cell transplantation, and brentuximab vedotin exposure was variable. This TCR was sampled from a human donor with classical Hodgkin lymphoma. V gene TRBV29-1 combines with J gene TRBJ2-7, with 8 bases aligning to TRBD1. The sequencing used peripheral blood mononuclear cells (PBMCs), collected at baseline. The CDR3 coding sequence is TGCAGCGGGGGGACAGGCTACGAGCAGTACTTC. It is translated as CSGGTGYEQYF.